The T cell receptor (beta chain) under discussion was sequenced for a study of T cell responses to AZD1222 COVID-19 vaccine. In the case of this clone: As yet, its antigen is unknown.

Clones were sequenced by immunoSEQ multiplex PCR, and TCRdb holds only the in-frame ones, with some missing. There are about 150,000 clones in the sample; roughly 88% occur only once, and approximately 2.3% lies in the top ten. There are 14 residues in the CDR3. V lost 2 bases, J lost 0 bases, and 11 bases lay in between. From germline, CDR1 is GTSNPN and CDR2 SVGIG (reference sequence). General study points: Among AZD1222 vaccinees, only six or seven were seropositive at baseline. Regions left unmutated in variants are reportedly the target of nearly half of spike-specific TCRs.

This clonotype was obtained from an adult in good health. V usage is TRBV30 and J usage is TRBJ2-7, with D perhaps TRBD1 (5 bases). The specimen was peripheral blood, collected on day 0 of AZD1222 vaccination. For the CDR3, the DNA is TGTGCCTGGAGTAGGGGCACCAGCTCCTACGAGCAGTACTTC. Translating it yields CAWSRGTSSYEQYF.